The sequence of this T cell receptor beta chain was determined in a study of blood T cell repertoires in COVID-19. The protocol was immunoSEQ multiplex PCR, while the TCRdb copy is restricted to in-frame clones and leaves out a portion. The table lists just over 150,000 clones, approximately 90% of them singletons, with less than 8% in the top ten. Trimming pared 3 bases from V and 2 bases from J, leaving 10 bases between. The CDR3 runs 13 residues. Germline CDR1 GTSNPN, CDR2 SVGIG (reference sequence). The rearrangement uses TRBV30 and TRBJ1-2, with no clear D. Sequencing was carried out using PBMCs or T cells enriched from blood (not recorded which). This sequence was found in a woman aged 45 to 65 who had recovered from COVID-19. The CDR3 bases are TGTGCCTGGAGCCTACAGACGAACTATGGCTACACCTTC. It translates to CAWSLQTNYGYTF. Based on the CDR3 plus reference TRBV30 and TRBJ1-2, the full variable domain is SQTIHQWPATLVQPVGSPLSLECTVEGTSNPNLYWYRQAAGRGLQLLFYSVGIGQISSEVPQNLSASRPQDRQFILSSKKLLLSDSGFYLCAWSLQTNYGYTFGSGTRLTVV.